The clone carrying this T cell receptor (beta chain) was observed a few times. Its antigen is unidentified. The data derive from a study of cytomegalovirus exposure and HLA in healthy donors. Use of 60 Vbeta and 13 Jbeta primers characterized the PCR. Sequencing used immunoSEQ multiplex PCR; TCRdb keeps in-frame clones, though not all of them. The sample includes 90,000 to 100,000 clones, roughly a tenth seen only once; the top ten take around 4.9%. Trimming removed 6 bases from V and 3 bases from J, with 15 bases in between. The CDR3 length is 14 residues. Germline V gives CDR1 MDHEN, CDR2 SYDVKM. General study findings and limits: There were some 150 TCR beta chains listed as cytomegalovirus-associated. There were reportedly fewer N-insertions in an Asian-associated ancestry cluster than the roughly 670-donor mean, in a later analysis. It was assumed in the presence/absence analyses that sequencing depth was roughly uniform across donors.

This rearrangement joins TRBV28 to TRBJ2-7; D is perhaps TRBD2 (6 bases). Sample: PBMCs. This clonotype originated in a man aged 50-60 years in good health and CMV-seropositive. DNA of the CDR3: TGTGCCAGCAGGCAAAGCGGGTCGAACTACGAGCAGTACTTC. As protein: CASRQSGSNYEQYF.